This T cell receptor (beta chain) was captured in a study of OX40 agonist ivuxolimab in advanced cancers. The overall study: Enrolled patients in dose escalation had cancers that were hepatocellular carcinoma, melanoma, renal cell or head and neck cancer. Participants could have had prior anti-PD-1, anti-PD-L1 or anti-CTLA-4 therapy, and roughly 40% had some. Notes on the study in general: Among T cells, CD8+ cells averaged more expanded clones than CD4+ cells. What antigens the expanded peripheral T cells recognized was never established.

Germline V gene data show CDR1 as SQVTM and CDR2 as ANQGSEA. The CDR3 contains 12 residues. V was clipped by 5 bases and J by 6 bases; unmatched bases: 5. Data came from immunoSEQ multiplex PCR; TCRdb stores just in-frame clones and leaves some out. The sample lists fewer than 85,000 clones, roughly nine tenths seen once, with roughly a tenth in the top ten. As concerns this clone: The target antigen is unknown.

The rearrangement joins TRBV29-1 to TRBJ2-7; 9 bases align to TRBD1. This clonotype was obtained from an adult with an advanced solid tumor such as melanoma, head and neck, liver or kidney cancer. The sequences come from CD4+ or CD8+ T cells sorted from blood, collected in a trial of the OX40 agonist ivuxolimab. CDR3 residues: CSVPGQGGEQYF. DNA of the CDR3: TGCAGCGTTCCGGGACAGGGAGGCGAGCAGTACTTC.